This T cell receptor beta chain was recovered during a study of blood T cell repertoires in COVID-19. The wider study: The United States, Italy and Spain supplied acute and convalescent COVID-19 samples. Nucleic acid was either cDNA or gDNA, and it came from T cells, B-cell-depleted T cells, or PBMCs.

The trim removed 4 bases at V and 8 bases at J, leaving 6 bases unmatched. Germline V gives CDR1 LGHDT, CDR2 YNNKEL (reference sequence). The CDR3 length is 15 residues. Authors' methods: Amplified reference gene primers provided the basis for estimating nucleated cell counts. This table comes from immunoSEQ multiplex PCR, and its TCRdb copy is limited to in-frame clones, with some not included. V and J calls and clone size are those listed in that table; D and trimming were worked out from the DNA. The repertoire holds about 200,000 clones, with roughly 85% as singletons. Patients at the Seattle site were enrolled during active infection and followed longitudinally.

Sequences were obtained from peripheral blood. The TCR comes from a woman between 70 and 85 years old with COVID-19, enrolled during active disease. V is TRBV3-1 (or the pseudogene TRBV3-2) and J is TRBJ2-1; TRBD2 agrees at 12 bases. The chain's CDR3 is CASSLTSGSSDEQFF. Written as DNA, the CDR3 is TGTGCCAGCAGCCTGACTAGCGGGAGTTCCGATGAGCAGTTCTTC.